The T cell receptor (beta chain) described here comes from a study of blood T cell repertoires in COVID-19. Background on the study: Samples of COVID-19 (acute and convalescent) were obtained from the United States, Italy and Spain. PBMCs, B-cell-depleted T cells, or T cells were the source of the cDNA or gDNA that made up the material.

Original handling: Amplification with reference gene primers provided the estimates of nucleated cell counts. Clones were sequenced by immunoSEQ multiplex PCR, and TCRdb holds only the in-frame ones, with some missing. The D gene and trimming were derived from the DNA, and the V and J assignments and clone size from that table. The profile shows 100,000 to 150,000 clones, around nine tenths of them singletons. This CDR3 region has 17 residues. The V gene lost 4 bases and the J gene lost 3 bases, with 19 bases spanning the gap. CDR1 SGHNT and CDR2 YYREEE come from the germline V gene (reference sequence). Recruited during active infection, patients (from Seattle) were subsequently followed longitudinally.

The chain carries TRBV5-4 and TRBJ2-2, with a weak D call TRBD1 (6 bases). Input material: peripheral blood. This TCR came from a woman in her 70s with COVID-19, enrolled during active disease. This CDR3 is CASSRGGVGAYTGELFF. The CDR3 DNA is TGTGCCAGCAGCCGAGGGGGTGTAGGGGCATACACCGGGGAGCTGTTTTTT.